This entry features one TCR beta chain sequence. The antigen it binds to is not known. Base qualities are missing; no much larger clone stands one base away. The data belong to a study of T cell responses to AZD1222 COVID-19 vaccine listed by TCRdb under 2021. For the study in its entirety: A total of 233 trial participants underwent TCR sequencing, of whom 200 to 220 received two doses of AZD1222 and about 26 received two doses of the MenACWY control vaccine. Enrollment into the trials was organized by age into subgroups of 18-55, 56-69 and 70-plus years, and those subgroups contained about 160, 30 and 59 TCR-sequenced participants, respectively.

The CDR3 regions of human TCRbeta chains were analyzed by immunosequencing. Under the source paper's analysis protocol: TCRs in the repertoires were matched against a reference library of SARS-CoV-2-specific TCRs that had been generated with the MIRA antigen-specificity platform. Breadth was defined as the fraction of unique TCRs that were SARS-CoV-2-associated, and depth was defined as the fraction of total T cells that were SARS-CoV-2-associated. Each spike-specific TCR was assigned to its reactive spike region and to a CD4 or CD8 class using the MIRA data. Log10-transformed breadth and depth values were compared by one-way ANOVA with Sidak's multiple comparisons tests. TCRdb provides this immuneACCESS table in a form limited to in-frame rearrangements. Some clones are lacking; in checked studies, under half of them reflect an unresolved V gene, and why the rest are absent is not known. D and trimming were read from the DNA, whereas the V and J calls and clone size are those reported in that table. Within this sample are some 60,000 clones, with about 83% of them counted one time only. Of the sample, 3% to 4% is held by the ten largest clones.

According to the study, the label for this sample's time point signals: about 28 days (+/-7) after the second vaccine dose. AZD1222 recipients with second doses at about 4 weeks or about 12 weeks were pooled, because spike-specific TCR depth and breadth did not differ between schedules. Vaccinee samples were obtained from the UK trials COV001 and COV002, which included a single-blind randomized controlled phase 2/3 trial of AZD1222 (ChAdOx1 nCoV-19) in healthy adults. Trial participant PBMC samples were collected at day 0 and day 28 after the second dose for TCRbeta chain sequencing. Broader findings and caveats from the paper: The 56-69-year group was small, and its depth increase did not reach significance, likely because of low power. Because no day 14 peak-response samples were available, the repertoires could be characterized only after the peak T cell response. The vaccine-associated CD4 TCRs covered the entire spike protein, and the dominant responses fell in regions 160-218 and 743-854. After two AZD1222 doses, spike-specific TCR breadth and depth were significantly higher than at day 0 and than in MenACWY recipients. Conclusions about previously exposed vaccinees were limited because only five to seven AZD1222 recipients were SARS-CoV-2 seropositive at baseline. Participants were mostly white British and included more females than males, and it was suggested by the authors that clonal diversity may have been underestimated. Reportedly, almost half of the unique spike-specific TCRs recognized epitopes lying outside the regions that are mutated in the B.1.351 and B.1.1.7 variants.

V gives up 3 bases and J gives up 0 bases, and the segment between their germline ends measures 21 bases. From the cysteine through the phenylalanine, the CDR3 covers 19 amino acids. Only the CDR3 DNA is retained, 57 bases long and in frame from the first base. Per the germline V gene (reference sequence), LGHDT is the CDR1 and YNNKEL is the CDR2. The sequence was collected from an adult who received the AZD1222 COVID-19 vaccine. The material sequenced was peripheral blood, taken 28 days after the second AZD1222 dose. The chain employs TRBV3-1 (or the pseudogene TRBV3-2) and TRBJ1-5; TRBD1 is perhaps the D gene, given 6 matching bases. The CDR3 here reads CASSHSGGPTIFSNQPQHF. The DNA sequence follows: TGTGCCAGCAGCCATTCTGGGGGCCCGACGATATTTAGCAATCAGCCCCAGCATTTT.